The 32 T cell receptor beta chains presented below share a single source sample, sequenced in a study of shared clonotypes between healthy human individuals. Produced via immunoSEQ multiplex PCR; TCRdb's table is partial and in-frame only. This repertoire shows roughly 2.5 million clones, around nine tenths found once; its top ten account for roughly 0.13%. Sequencing was performed on naive CD4+ T cells sorted from blood. Subset indicated: CD45RA+ positively selected. The receptors were gathered from a man younger than 35 in good health.

The genes are TRBV6-5 and TRBJ2-7; D gene unclear. V was cut by 6 bases and J by 2 bases, with 8 bases left in between. Germline V gene data show CDR1 as MNHEY and CDR2 as SVGAGI. CDR3 length: 12 residues. The CDR3 nucleotides are TGTGCCAGCAGAAGCCCGACCTACGAGCAGTACTTC. This encodes CASRSPTYEQYF.

This rearrangement joins TRBV5-1 to TRBJ2-1; TRBD1 is a possible D gene (6 bases). This CDR3 contains 16 residues. V lost 0 bases, J lost 3 bases, and 13 bases lay in between. CDR1 is SGHRS, CDR2 YFSETQ, per germline. CDR3 coding DNA: TGCGCCAGCAGCTTGGGGGCCGGGACAAACTACAATGAGCAGTTCTTC. Its protein product is CASSLGAGTNYNEQFF.

The rearrangement links TRBV10-3 to TRBJ1-5; no clear D gene. CDR3 length: 13 residues. Trimming took 3 bases from V and 4 from J, leaving 7 bases between them. The germline V gene encodes CDR1 ENHRY and CDR2 SYGVKD. CDR3 residues: CAISDRPNQPQHF. DNA for the CDR3: TGTGCCATCAGTGATAGACCTAATCAGCCCCAGCATTTT.

The chain has TRBV5-1 and TRBJ2-2; possibly TRBD1 or TRBD2 for D (5 bases each). Germline V gene lookup returns CDR1 SGHRS and CDR2 YFSETQ. This CDR3 contains 17 residues. The V end was cut by 0 bases, the J end by 1 base, with 13 bases between. CDR3 nucleotide sequence: TGCGCCAGCAGCTTGGCCGGGGCTCACCGGAACACCGGGGAGCTGTTTTTT. It yields the protein CASSLAGAHRNTGELFF. Variable domain in full (rest from reference TRBV5-1 and TRBJ2-2): KAGVTQTPRYLIKTRGQQVTLSCSPISGHRSVSWYQQTPGQGLQFLFEYFSETQRNKGNFPGRFSGRQFSNSRSEMNVSTLELGDSALYLCASSLAGAHRNTGELFFGEGSRLTVL.

In its sample, this clone was seen a few times. The J gene is TRBJ1-4, the V gene TRBV5-1; 9 nucleotides match TRBD1. The CDR3 extends over 14 amino acids. The germline gives CDR1 SGHRS, CDR2 YFSETQ. V shed 5 bases and J 2 bases; nucleotides not matched to a gene: 1. The CDR3 region is CASRTGGTNEKLFF. The DNA of the CDR3 is TGCGCCAGCAGGACAGGGGGGACTAATGAAAAACTGTTTTTT.

This clone appeared a single time. The chain uses TRBV10-3 and TRBJ2-3; no firm D call. The V end was cut by 8 bases, the J end by 0 bases, with 12 bases between. Germline assignment: CDR1 ENHRY and CDR2 SYGVKD. CDR3 length: 14 residues. The CDR3 here is CAIAPAPSTDTQYF. As DNA, the CDR3 is TGTGCCATCGCCCCGGCACCTAGCACAGATACGCAGTATTTT.

V and J are TRBV18 and TRBJ1-1, with 8 bases identical to TRBD1. The CDR3 is made up of 16 amino acids. Unmatched junction bases numbered 11, after V lost 3 bases and J lost 5 bases. CDR1 and CDR2 (germline): KGHSH, LQKENI. CDR3 loop: CASSPDSGGRRTEAFF. CDR3 nucleotides: TGTGCCAGCTCACCCGACTCAGGGGGCAGGAGGACTGAAGCTTTCTTT.

The rearrangement links TRBV28 to TRBJ1-2; TRBD1 matches 10 bases. The germline CDR1 and CDR2 sequences are MDHEN and SYDVKM. The CDR3 sequence is 15 residues long. V dropped 2 bases and J dropped 2; count of bases not matched to a gene: 2. The CDR3 nucleotides read TGTGCCAGCAGTTTAAGGACAGGGGGGAACTATGGCTACACCTTC. Amino acid sequence: CASSLRTGGNYGYTF.

The chain employs TRBV9 and TRBJ2-2; 8 positions match TRBD1. The length of the CDR3 is 15 residues. Germline trimming cut 1 base from V and 5 bases from J; bases unmatched to any gene: 4. Germline-derived CDR1 and CDR2 are SGDLS and YYNGEE. CDR3 bases: TGTGCCAGCAGCGTACAGGGGGCTGGTACCGGGGAGCTGTTTTTT. This codes for CASSVQGAGTGELFF.

The gene calls are TRBV6-6 and TRBJ2-7, with D possibly called TRBD1 or TRBD2 (5 bases each). Per the germline V gene, CDR1 is MNHNY and CDR2 is SVGAGI (reference sequence). Trimming removed 7 bases at V and 3 bases at J, with 16 bases between. This CDR3 is built from 14 residues. In nucleotides, the CDR3 is TGTGCCAGCATCCGGGACGGGCTTGACTACGAGCAGTACTTC. It codes for CASIRDGLDYEQYF.

This clone was detected once. This chain connects TRBV19 to TRBJ2-2; 14 bases line up with TRBD2. The V gene's germline CDR1 is LNHDA and CDR2 SQIVND (reference sequence). This CDR3 has 17 residues. J lost 6 bases, V lost 6 bases, and 9 bases had no gene match. CDR3 in DNA: TGTGCCAGTAGCCCCGGGACTAGCGGGAGTTTGGCCGGGGAGCTGTTTTTT. Amino acids: CASSPGTSGSLAGELFF.

This chain connects TRBV5-1 to TRBJ2-5; D not resolved. The germline V and J ends were trimmed by 0 bases and 5 bases, with 11 bases remaining between them. Looked up from germline, CDR1 is SGHRS and CDR2 is YFSETQ. This CDR3 region has 14 residues. The CDR3 DNA sequence: TGCGCCAGCAGCTTGGGCCTAATCGGGGAGACCCAGTACTTC. Residues: CASSLGLIGETQYF.

The rearrangement uses TRBV29-1 and TRBJ1-4, with 8 bases that match TRBD1. Trimming cost V 4 bases and J 8 bases; bases outside gene matches: 6. Germline V gene sequence: CDR1 SQVTM, CDR2 ANQGSEA. The length of the CDR3 is 13 residues. This chain's CDR3 is CSVAGRGREKLFF. The DNA of the CDR3 is TGCAGCGTTGCAGGCAGGGGGCGGGAAAAACTGTTTTTT.

This chain joins TRBV11-2 and TRBJ1-3; tentative D call: TRBD1 (6 bases). V lost 1 base and J lost 0, with 7 bases in between. CDR3 length: 15 residues. CDR1 is SGHAT, CDR2 FQNNGV, per germline. The CDR3 loop reads CASSLGTVSGNTIYF. The CDR3 coding sequence is TGTGCCAGCAGCTTAGGGACAGTCTCTGGAAACACCATATATTTT.

This chain joins TRBV6-5 and TRBJ1-2; D possibly corresponds to TRBD1 (5 bases). Germline lookup yields CDR1 MNHEY and CDR2 SVGAGI. Trimming took 6 bases from V and 1 from J, leaving 12 bases between them. The CDR3 has 14 amino acids. CDR3 in DNA: TGTGCCAGCAGACGAGGAGGGGATAACTATGGCTACACCTTC. This gives the protein CASRRGGDNYGYTF.

The chain joins TRBV7-2 to TRBJ1-5; D not certain. CDR1 and CDR2 from the germline V gene are SGHTA and FQGNSA. CDR3 length equals 17 residues. The V and J ends lost 6 bases and 4 bases respectively, with 22 bases between them. Here the CDR3 reads CASSFRRPSGGNQPQHF. CDR3 bases: TGTGCCAGCAGTTTTAGACGGCCTTCCGGTGGAAATCAGCCCCAGCATTTT.

V usage is TRBV7-2 and J usage is TRBJ1-1, with D possibly being TRBD1 (5 bases). Trimming removed 1 base from V and 2 bases from J, with 14 bases in between. This CDR3 has 16 residues. The germline CDR1 and CDR2 sequences are SGHTA and FQGNSA. CDR3 sequence (DNA): TGTGCCAGCAGCTTAGGGGGCCCAGGCCTAAACACTGAAGCTTTCTTT. This codes for CASSLGGPGLNTEAFF. The variable domain in full, completed from reference TRBV7-2 and TRBJ1-1, reads GAGVSQSPSNKVTEKGKDVELRCDPISGHTALYWYRQSLGQGLEFLIYFQGNSAPDKSGLPSDRFSAERTGGSVSTLTIQRTQQEDSAVYLCASSLGGPGLNTEAFFGQGTRLTVV.

The J gene is TRBJ2-5, the V gene TRBV6-5; 11 nucleotides match TRBD2. The length of the CDR3 is 15 residues. Germline CDR1 reads MNHEY; CDR2 reads SVGAGI. The V segment lost 1 base and the J segment 5 bases; nucleotides outside the gene matches: 3. The CDR3 reads CASSYLLAGEETQYF. CDR3 DNA: TGTGCCAGCAGTTACTTACTAGCGGGAGAGGAGACCCAGTACTTC.

V gene TRBV27 combines with J gene TRBJ1-3; possibly TRBD1 for D (5 bases). Per germline, CDR1 MNHEY and CDR2 SMNVEV (reference sequence). Trimming shortened V by 7 bases and J by 0 bases, and 7 bases separated the two germline ends. The CDR3 is made up of 13 amino acids. Here the CDR3 reads CASTGGSGNTIYF. The CDR3 nucleotides read TGTGCCAGCACCGGGGGCTCTGGAAACACCATATATTTT.

V is TRBV5-1 and J is TRBJ2-2, with 10 bases that match TRBD2. The germline V gene has CDR1 SGHRS and CDR2 YFSETQ. This CDR3 is 17 amino acids long. The V and J ends lost 4 bases and 0 bases, in that order; junction bases with no gene match: 6. The DNA for the CDR3 is TGCGCCAGCAGCGTAAATAGCGGGGGGCCGAACACCGGGGAGCTGTTTTTT. Protein: CASSVNSGGPNTGELFF.

The chain uses TRBV27 and TRBJ1-5; D possibly corresponds to TRBD1 (5 bases). There are 13 residues in the CDR3. V lost 5 bases and J lost 7, with 12 bases in between. Germline CDR1 reads MNHEY; CDR2 reads SMNVEV (reference sequence). The CDR3 coding sequence is TGTGCCAGCAGTCCCCTCGGGGGGCAGCCCCAGCATTTT. Amino acids: CASSPLGGQPQHF.

V and J are TRBV7-2 and TRBJ2-4; maybe TRBD1 (6 bases). Germline assignment: CDR1 SGHTA and CDR2 FQGNSA. This CDR3 has 16 amino acids. The V end was cut by 0 bases, the J end by 4 bases, with 13 bases between. The DNA for the CDR3 is TGTGCCAGCAGCTTAGCGTTCACAGGGACAAAAAACATTCAGTACTTC. Amino acids: CASSLAFTGTKNIQYF.

J is TRBJ1-1 and V is TRBV4-3, with D possibly TRBD1 on 6 matching bases. Germline V gives CDR1 LGHNA, CDR2 YSLEER. This CDR3 spans 14 amino acids. V lost 0 bases to trimming and J lost 6 bases, with 11 bases between them. The CDR3 DNA reads TGCGCCAGCAGCCAAGAGGGAGGGGGAGCTGAAGCTTTCTTT. It encodes CASSQEGGGAEAFF.

V and J are TRBV27 and TRBJ1-2, with 9 nucleotides matching TRBD1. V shed 4 bases and J 3 bases; nucleotides not matched to a gene: 3. This CDR3 contains 14 residues. Germline CDR1 reads MNHEY; CDR2 reads SMNVEV (reference sequence). CDR3 residues: CASSWGQGDYGYTF. Here the CDR3 DNA reads TGTGCCAGCAGTTGGGGACAGGGAGACTATGGCTACACCTTC.

This chain joins TRBV30 and TRBJ1-4, with D perhaps TRBD1 (5 bases). Germline CDR1 GTSNPN, CDR2 SVGIG (reference sequence). The CDR3 sequence is 14 residues long. Deletions cut 2 bases from V and 8 bases from J, with 15 bases between. The CDR3 bases are TGTGCCTGGAGTACGGGACTGTCAGTGGAAAAACTGTTTTTT. Translating gives CAWSTGLSVEKLFF.

The V gene is TRBV7-2, the J gene TRBJ1-1; D may be TRBD1 (5 bases). Germline values: CDR1 SGHTA, CDR2 FQGNSA. The CDR3 has 14 residues. Trimming cost V 5 bases and J 2 bases, with 12 bases left between them. The CDR3 region has the DNA TGTGCCAGCAGCCCCGTACGGGACAACACTGAAGCTTTCTTT. Protein sequence: CASSPVRDNTEAFF.

The chain combines TRBV6-6 with TRBJ2-7; D is perhaps TRBD2 (6 bases). The V gene lost 6 bases and the J gene lost 4 bases, with 13 bases spanning the gap. The CDR3 extends over 13 amino acids. Germline CDR1 MNHNY, CDR2 SVGAGI (reference sequence). The DNA of the CDR3 is TGTGCCAGCAGGGCAGCCGGAGGGTACGAGCAGTACTTC. It is translated as CASRAAGGYEQYF.

This clone has a handful of counts. The rearrangement joins TRBV30 to TRBJ1-1; D gene ambiguous. Trimming took off 4 bases at V and 5 bases at J, with 14 bases between the two ends. Germline V lookup: CDR1 GTSNPN, CDR2 SVGIG (reference sequence). The CDR3 is made up of 13 amino acids. Here the CDR3 reads CAWTNVGLTEAFF. The CDR3 bases are TGTGCCTGGACCAACGTCGGTCTAACTGAAGCTTTCTTT.

The rearrangement links TRBV19 to TRBJ2-5; 7 nucleotides line up with TRBD1. There are 14 residues in the CDR3. V lost 3 bases and J lost 5; bases outside the gene matches: 6. The germline V gene encodes CDR1 LNHDA and CDR2 SQIVND (reference sequence). This CDR3 is CASSILTGAETQYF. Written as DNA, the CDR3 is TGTGCCAGTAGTATCCTTACAGGGGCCGAGACCCAGTACTTC.

The chain links TRBV7-9 to TRBJ2-4; 11 positions match TRBD2. This CDR3 has 16 amino acids. The germline V gene has CDR1 SEHNR and CDR2 FQNEAQ (reference sequence). Losses at the gene ends were 1 base for V and 6 bases for J; bases not matched to a gene: 5. CDR3 loop: CASSLVAGGPGNIQYF. In DNA, the CDR3 is TGTGCCAGCAGCTTAGTAGCGGGAGGGCCCGGAAACATTCAGTACTTC.

The gene calls are TRBV6-6 and TRBJ2-7; D is perhaps TRBD1 (6 bases). There are 15 residues in the CDR3. Germline assignment: CDR1 MNHNY and CDR2 SVGAGI (reference sequence). Between the trimmed V and J ends, which lost 6 bases and 1 base, there was a span of 16 bases. CDR3 sequence: CASSSGQYSSYEQYF. CDR3 nucleotide sequence: TGTGCCAGCAGCTCCGGACAGTACAGTTCCTACGAGCAGTACTTC.

CDR3: CASSSLQGSYEQYF. DNA of the CDR3: TGTGCCAGCAGCTCTCTACAGGGTTCCTACGAGCAGTACTTC. The chain combines TRBV11-2 with TRBJ2-7; weak D call: TRBD1 (6 bases). Deletions cut 4 bases from V and 1 base from J, with 11 bases between. CDR3 length: 14 amino acids. Looked up from germline, CDR1 is SGHAT and CDR2 is FQNNGV.